These 23 T cell receptor beta chains share one sample of origin, sequenced in a study of molecular identifiers for immune sequencing clone quantification. One entry per CDR3 protein, called by TCRdb with MiXCR from the PCR reads. The table shows approximately 550,000 distinct CDR3 sequences, with roughly 25% occurring only once. Specimen: naive CD8+ T cells from blood, with Jurkat cell RNA spiked in. Noted subset: FACS-sorted CD8+CD4-CCR7+CD45RA+ naive T cells. These receptors came from a human donor in good health. Some libraries in this study had Jurkat cell RNA spiked in.

J is TRBJ2-3 and V is TRBV4-1; 8 bases map to TRBD2. V trimming: 0 bases; J trimming: 1 base; junction bases outside the gene matches: 9. The germline gives CDR1 MGHRA, CDR2 YSYEKL. The CDR3 length is 18 residues. The CDR3 region is CASSQDPPPAGGTDTQYF. DNA for the CDR3: TGCGCCAGCAGCCAAGATCCCCCTCCAGCGGGGGGCACAGATACGCAGTATTTT.

A remark on this clonotype: Sequence at one end of the junction differs from germline and may be a read error. V gene TRBV7-2 combines with J gene TRBJ2-5, with no clear D. This CDR3 region has 14 residues. Germline V lookup: CDR1 SGHTA, CDR2 FQGNSA. The DNA of the CDR3 is TGTGCCAGCAGCCTAGGTTTCCATCAAGGGACCCAGTACTTC. It encodes CASSLGFHQGTQYF.

The chain combines TRBV6-2 or TRBV6-3 with TRBJ1-5; weak D call: TRBD1 (6 bases). Germline values: CDR1 MNHEY, CDR2 SVGEGT. This CDR3 contains 16 residues. With 7 bases removed from V and 2 bases from J, the gap between germline ends came to 18 bases. The CDR3 protein is CASTMDSLRGNQPQHF. As DNA, the CDR3 is TGTGCCAGCACCATGGACAGCTTGAGAGGCAATCAGCCCCAGCATTTT.

On this clonotype itself: A much larger clonotype is one base distant, so this may be a read error. The gene calls are TRBV6-2 or TRBV6-3 and TRBJ1-5, with 8 bases lining up with TRBD1. The CDR3 covers 17 residues. From germline, CDR1 is MNHEY and CDR2 SVGEGT. CDR3 nucleotide sequence: TGTGCCGGCAGTGGCGACAGGGGCCGGAATAGCAATCAGCCCCAGCATTTT. This encodes CAGSGDRGRNSNQPQHF.

This clonotype was recorded at least ten times. The genes are TRBV20-1 and TRBJ2-5; D is possibly TRBD2 (5 bases). The CDR3 is 15 residues long. CDR1 DFQATT and CDR2 SNEGSKA come from the germline V gene (reference sequence). The V end lost 1 base, the J end lost 1 base, and 13 bases lay between the germline ends. The CDR3 DNA reads as TGCAGTGCTAGAGGTAGAGCGGACCTCCAAGAGACCCAGTACTTC. It yields the protein CSARGRADLQETQYF.

To note about this clonotype: A much more abundant neighbour one base away suggests this may be a read error. The genes are TRBV29-1 and TRBJ1-1; D might be TRBD1 (5 bases). Germline CDR1 is SQVTM and CDR2 is ANQGSEA. V was shortened by 1 base and J by 1 base, with 10 bases between the two germline ends. CDR3 length: 14 amino acids. In nucleotides, the CDR3 is TGCAGCGTTGAAGGAAACAGGTGGAACACTGAAGCTTTCTTT. It encodes CSVEGNRWNTEAFF.

Only a few counts were recorded for this clonotype. This rearrangement joins TRBV5-1 to TRBJ1-3; 8 nucleotides agree with TRBD1. J gave up 6 bases and V 4 bases, and 15 bases lay outside the gene matches. Germline assignment: CDR1 SGHRS and CDR2 YFSETQ. This CDR3 is built from 17 residues. The DNA of the CDR3 is TGCGCCAGCAGCAATTCCTTGGGGACAGGATCGCTAAACACCATATATTTT. It is translated as CASSNSLGTGSLNTIYF.

As to this clonotype: One end of the junction varies from germline; a read error may be responsible. The chain couples TRBV5-3 to TRBJ2-3, with D unclear. TRBV5-3 is an ORF; its function is uncertain. The CDR3 is 16 amino acids. CDR3: CASSLVPAGTLDTQYF. CDR3 nucleotides: TGTGCCAGCAGCTTAGTACCAGCCGGAACTCTCGATACGCAGTATTTT.

The rearrangement uses TRBV6-5 and TRBJ2-1, with D maybe TRBD2 (6 bases). The CDR3 has 16 residues. Germline assignment: CDR1 MNHEY and CDR2 SVGAGI. Trimming stripped 3 bases from V and 3 bases from J, with 15 bases between. Written as DNA, the CDR3 is TGTGCCAGCAGTTATGGTGCGGGGTCGAGCTACAATGAGCAGTTCTTC. Translating it yields CASSYGAGSSYNEQFF.

Remarks on this clonotype: The final CDR3 position lacks the conserved phenylalanine or tryptophan, pointing to a likely read error. This sequence joins TRBV6-1 and TRBJ1-2; perhaps TRBD1 as D (5 bases). The CDR3 loop spans 13 amino acids. The germline CDR1 and CDR2 sequences are MNHNS and SASEGT. Trimming stripped 3 bases from V and 5 bases from J, with 10 bases between. In DNA, the CDR3 is TGTGCCAGCAGTGAGTGGGGGGGTTATGGCTACACCCTC. Residues: CASSEWGGYGYTL.

CDR3 residues: CASSRTETERNYGYTF. In DNA, the CDR3 is TGTGCCAGCAGCAGGACCGAGACAGAAAGGAACTATGGCTACACCTTC. The J gene is TRBJ1-2, the V gene TRBV7-9; maybe TRBD1 (5 bases). The V end lost 5 bases, the J end lost 2 bases, and 18 bases lay between the germline ends. Per germline, CDR1 SEHNR and CDR2 FQNEAQ (reference sequence). The length of the CDR3 is 16 residues.

A few counts support this clonotype. This rearrangement joins TRBV20-1 to TRBJ2-3, with D perhaps TRBD2 (8 bases). The germline V and J ends were trimmed by 0 bases and 0 bases, with 19 bases remaining between them. CDR1 and CDR2 (germline): DFQATT, SNEGSKA (reference sequence). The CDR3 is made up of 18 amino acids. In nucleotides, the CDR3 is TGCAGTGCTAGAGATCAGGGGGGAACTAGCGGTAGCACAGATACGCAGTATTTT. Translating gives CSARDQGGTSGSTDTQYF.

In this sample, this clonotype turned up a few times. V and J are TRBV27 and TRBJ1-1; 7 bases align to TRBD1. The junction had 10 bases not matched to a gene; V was cut back by 6 bases and J by 0 bases. The CDR3 consists of 16 residues. Germline CDR1 is MNHEY and CDR2 is SMNVEV (reference sequence). The CDR3: CASSSDREDMNTEAFF. The CDR3 coding sequence is TGTGCCAGCAGCTCCGACAGGGAAGACATGAACACTGAAGCTTTCTTT.

The CDR3 region has the DNA TGTGCCAGCAGCCCTAACCCGGGTACGCAGTATTTT. Protein product: CASSPNPGTQYF. This chain connects TRBV7-9 to TRBJ2-3; D uncertain. Germline V gene lookup returns CDR1 SEHNR and CDR2 FQNEAQ (reference sequence). This CDR3 is 12 amino acids long. Deletions cut 5 bases from V and 8 bases from J, with 11 bases between. The full variable domain, in which reference TRBV7-9 and TRBJ2-3 provide the parts outside the CDR3, is DTGVSQNPRHKITKRGQNVTFRCDPISEHNRLYWYRQTLGQGPEFLTYFQNEAQLEKSRLLSDRFSAERPKGSFSTLEIQRTEQGDSAMYLCASSPNPGTQYFGPGTRLTVL.

The chain combines TRBV30 with TRBJ1-5, with D hard to call. The CDR3 totals 14 residues. V lost 0 bases to trimming and J lost 2 bases, with 8 bases between them. Germline CDR1 is GTSNPN and CDR2 is SVGIG (reference sequence). The CDR3 protein is CAWSVGIGNQPQHF. The CDR3 DNA follows: TGTGCCTGGAGTGTAGGCATAGGCAATCAGCCCCAGCATTTT.

This clonotype was detected a few times. The chain is built from TRBV19 and TRBJ2-5; 7 bases line up with TRBD1. The germline CDR1 and CDR2 sequences are LNHDA and SQIVND (reference sequence). The CDR3 has 14 residues. With 3 bases clipped from V and 5 bases from J, the junction kept 6 bases outside the gene matches. CDR3 DNA sequence: TGTGCCAGTAGTATGGGGACAGAGAGTGAGACCCAGTACTTC. Translated: CASSMGTESETQYF.

The chain uses TRBV24-1 and TRBJ2-1; TRBD2 matches at 13 bases. The germline CDR1 and CDR2 sequences are KGHDR and SFDVKD. With V trimmed by 4 bases and J by 9 bases, 11 bases remained unmatched. The length of the CDR3 is 17 residues. CDR3: CATSDLRLAGGGVEQFF. CDR3 sequence (DNA): TGTGCCACCAGTGACCTGAGACTAGCGGGAGGTGGGGTTGAGCAGTTCTTC.

This clonotype occurred many times. The J gene is TRBJ2-3, the V gene TRBV20-1; 7 nucleotides align to TRBD2. Germline loops: CDR1 DFQATT, CDR2 SNEGSKA (reference sequence). J lost 5 bases, V lost 4 bases, and 6 bases had no gene match. The CDR3 sequence is 13 residues long. In nucleotides, the CDR3 is TGCAGTGCTACGCGGCGGGAGTTAGATACGCAGTATTTT. Translated, it gives CSATRRELDTQYF.

The chain combines TRBV20-1 with TRBJ2-1; 7 bases are shared with TRBD2. The germline V gene has CDR1 DFQATT and CDR2 SNEGSKA (reference sequence). The J segment lost 5 bases and the V segment lost 2 bases, leaving 6 bases of the junction unmatched. The CDR3 length is 14 residues. The CDR3 loop reads CSARLAVQDNEQFF. CDR3 nucleotide sequence: TGCAGTGCTAGACTAGCGGTACAGGACAATGAGCAGTTCTTC.

This clonotype turned up a few times. The chain combines TRBV27 with TRBJ1-5; TRBD1 aligns across 7 bases. Germline V gene sequence: CDR1 MNHEY, CDR2 SMNVEV (reference sequence). The CDR3 consists of 13 residues. Losses at the gene ends were 10 bases for V and 2 bases for J; bases not matched to a gene: 5. CDR3 amino acids: CATSGQGNQPQHF. The CDR3 DNA follows: TGTGCCACCTCCGGACAGGGCAATCAGCCCCAGCATTTT.

This clonotype was picked up many times. This sequence joins TRBV4-1 and TRBJ2-7, with D unclear. The germline gives CDR1 MGHRA, CDR2 YSYEKL. Trimming took off 1 base at V and 3 bases at J, with 7 bases between the two ends. The CDR3 has 13 amino acids. CDR3 bases: TGCGCCAGCAGCCAAGGCCAGAACTACGAGCAGTACTTC. Translation: CASSQGQNYEQYF.

About this clonotype itself: At one end, the junction sequence differs from germline, possibly due to a read error. The chain is built from TRBV6-2 or TRBV6-3 and TRBJ2-5, with unresolved D. This CDR3 spans 14 amino acids. The V gene's germline CDR1 is MNHEY and CDR2 SVGEGT. The DNA for the CDR3 is TGTACCAGCAGCGTAGAGGCGAGTCAGGAGACCCAGTACTTC. It translates to CTSSVEASQETQYF.

Ten or more counts support this clonotype. This chain uses TRBV15 with TRBJ2-1; 8 bases are a match to TRBD2. Per the germline V gene, CDR1 is LNHNV and CDR2 is YYDKDF (reference sequence). After removal of 6 bases from V and 4 bases from J, the junction contained 2 bases not matched to a gene. This CDR3 has 13 amino acids. The chain's CDR3 is CATSSGGYNEQFF. The CDR3 DNA is TGTGCCACCAGTTCGGGGGGGTACAATGAGCAGTTCTTC.